Shown below are 6 T cell receptor beta chains from a single sample sequenced in a study of blood T cells in healthy people across ages. The authors ran a second PCR of 7 to 11 cycles using a sample-barcoded 5' primer and a J-beta primer mix. TCRdb used MiXCR to reprocess the 5' RACE reads, holding one entry per CDR3 protein. The table records about 780,000 distinct CDR3 sequences, more than 35% of them present only once. Sequencing was performed on blood. These receptors originate from a man aged 80 or over in good health.

The rearrangement links TRBV29-1 to TRBJ2-5; no clear D. CDR3 size: 14 residues. V was cut by 2 bases and J by 1 base, with 11 bases left in between. Germline V gene lookup returns CDR1 SQVTM and CDR2 ANQGSEA. The CDR3: CSVESVSAQETQYF. DNA for the CDR3: TGCAGCGTTGAATCGGTTTCGGCCCAAGAGACCCAGTACTTC.

V usage is TRBV7-2 and J usage is TRBJ2-3; TRBD2 matches 8 bases. The germline V gene encodes CDR1 SGHTA and CDR2 FQGNSA. Trimming took 5 bases from V and 1 from J; bases not matched to a gene: 5. This CDR3 region has 15 residues. CDR3 protein: CASSPKLAGTDTQYF. The CDR3 nucleotides are TGTGCCAGCAGCCCGAAACTAGCGGGCACAGATACGCAGTATTTT.

The chain combines TRBV13 with TRBJ1-2; maybe TRBD1 (5 bases). Trimming pared 5 bases from V and 1 base from J, leaving 17 bases between. CDR3 length: 16 amino acids. Germline CDR1 is PRHDT and CDR2 is FYEKMQ (reference sequence). CDR3 in amino acids: CASSGEDGTVNYGYTF. The CDR3 DNA sequence: TGTGCCAGCAGCGGAGAGGACGGGACCGTTAACTATGGCTACACCTTC.

V and J are TRBV11-2 and TRBJ2-1; perhaps D is TRBD1 or TRBD2 (5 bases each). Germline CDR1 is SGHAT and CDR2 is FQNNGV. The CDR3 spans 18 residues. V was clipped by 5 bases and J by 2 bases, with 22 bases between them. This CDR3 reads CASSRRGDGPPPYNEQFF. In DNA, the CDR3 is TGTGCCAGCAGCCGCCGAGGGGATGGCCCCCCGCCCTACAATGAGCAGTTCTTC.

The chain uses TRBV7-2 and TRBJ2-3; 11 positions match TRBD2. Germline V gene sequence: CDR1 SGHTA, CDR2 FQGNSA. This CDR3 spans 17 amino acids. V was clipped by 5 bases and J by 2 bases; unmatched bases: 9. Written as DNA, the CDR3 is TGTGCCAGCAGCCTTACCGGGACTAGCGGAGTCACAGATACGCAGTATTTT. Protein sequence: CASSLTGTSGVTDTQYF.

The CDR3 DNA reads as TGCAGTGCTAGAGTCGGGGGGCGCACCTATGGCTACACCTTC. Translating gives CSARVGGRTYGYTF. V usage is TRBV20-1 and J usage is TRBJ1-2; possible D gene TRBD1, 6 bases. The V gene lost 1 base and the J gene lost 4 bases, with 13 bases spanning the gap. This CDR3 spans 14 amino acids. The V gene's germline CDR1 is DFQATT and CDR2 SNEGSKA (reference sequence).